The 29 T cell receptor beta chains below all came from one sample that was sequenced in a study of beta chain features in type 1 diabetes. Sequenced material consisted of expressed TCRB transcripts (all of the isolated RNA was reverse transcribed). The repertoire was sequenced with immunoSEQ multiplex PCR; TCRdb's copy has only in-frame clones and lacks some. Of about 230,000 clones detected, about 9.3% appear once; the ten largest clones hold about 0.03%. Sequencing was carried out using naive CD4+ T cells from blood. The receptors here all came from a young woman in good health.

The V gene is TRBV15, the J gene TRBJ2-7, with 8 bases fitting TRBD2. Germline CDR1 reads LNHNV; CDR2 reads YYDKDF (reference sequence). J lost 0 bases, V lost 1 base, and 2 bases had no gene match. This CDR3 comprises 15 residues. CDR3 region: CATSRGAGVSYEQYF. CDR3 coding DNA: TGTGCCACCAGCAGAGGAGCGGGAGTCTCCTACGAGCAGTACTTC.

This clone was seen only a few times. The CDR3, as DNA: TGCGCCAGCAGCCCGGTCTCCCGCGGTTCACCCCTCCACTTT. It encodes CASSPVSRGSPLHF. The rearrangement joins TRBV4-1 to TRBJ1-6; D uncertain. V was cut by 4 bases and J by 9 bases, with 13 bases left in between. CDR3 length equals 14 residues. CDR1 is MGHRA, CDR2 YSYEKL, per germline.

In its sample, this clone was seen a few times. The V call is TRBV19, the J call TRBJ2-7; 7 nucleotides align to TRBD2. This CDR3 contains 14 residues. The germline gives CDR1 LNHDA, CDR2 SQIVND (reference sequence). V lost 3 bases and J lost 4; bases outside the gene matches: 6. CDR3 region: CASSITGGRYEQYF. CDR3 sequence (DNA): TGTGCCAGTAGTATTACGGGAGGACGGTACGAGCAGTACTTC.

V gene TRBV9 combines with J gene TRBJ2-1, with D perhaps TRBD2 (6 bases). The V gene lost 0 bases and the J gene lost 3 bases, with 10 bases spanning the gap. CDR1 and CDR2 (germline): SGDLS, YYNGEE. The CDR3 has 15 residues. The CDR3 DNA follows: TGTGCCAGCAGCGTAGGGACTATTTTCTACAATGAGCAGTTCTTC. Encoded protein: CASSVGTIFYNEQFF.

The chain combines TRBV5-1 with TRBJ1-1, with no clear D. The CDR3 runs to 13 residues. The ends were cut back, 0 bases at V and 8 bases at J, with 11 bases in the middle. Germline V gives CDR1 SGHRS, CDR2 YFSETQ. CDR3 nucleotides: TGCGCCAGCAGCTTGGCGGTCGGTTCAGAAGCTTTCTTT. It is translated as CASSLAVGSEAFF.

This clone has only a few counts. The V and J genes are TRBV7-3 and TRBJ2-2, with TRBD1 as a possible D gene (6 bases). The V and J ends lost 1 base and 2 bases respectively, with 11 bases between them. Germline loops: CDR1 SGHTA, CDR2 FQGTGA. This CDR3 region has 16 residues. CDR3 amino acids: CASSLMARGNTGELFF. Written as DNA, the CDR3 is TGTGCCAGCAGCTTAATGGCCAGGGGAAACACCGGGGAGCTGTTTTTT.

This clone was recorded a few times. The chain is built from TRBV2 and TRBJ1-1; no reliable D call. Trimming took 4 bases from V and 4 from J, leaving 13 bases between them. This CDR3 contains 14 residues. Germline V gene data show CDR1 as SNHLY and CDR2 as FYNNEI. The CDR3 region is CASSVQTLGTEAFF. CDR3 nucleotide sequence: TGTGCCAGCAGTGTACAGACACTAGGCACTGAAGCTTTCTTT.

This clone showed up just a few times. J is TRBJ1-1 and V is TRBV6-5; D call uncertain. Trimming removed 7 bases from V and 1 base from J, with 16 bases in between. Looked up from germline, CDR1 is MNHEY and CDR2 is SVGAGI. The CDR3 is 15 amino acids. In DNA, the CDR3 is TGTGCCAGCACCTACTCCTCCTCCGGGAACACTGAAGCTTTCTTT. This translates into CASTYSSSGNTEAFF.

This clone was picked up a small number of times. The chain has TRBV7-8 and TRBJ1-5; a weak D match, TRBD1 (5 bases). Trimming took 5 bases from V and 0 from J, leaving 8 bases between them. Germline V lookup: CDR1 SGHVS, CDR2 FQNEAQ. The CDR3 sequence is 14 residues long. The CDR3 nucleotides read TGTGCCAGCAGCCCCGACAGTAGCAATCAGCCCCAGCATTTT. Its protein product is CASSPDSSNQPQHF.

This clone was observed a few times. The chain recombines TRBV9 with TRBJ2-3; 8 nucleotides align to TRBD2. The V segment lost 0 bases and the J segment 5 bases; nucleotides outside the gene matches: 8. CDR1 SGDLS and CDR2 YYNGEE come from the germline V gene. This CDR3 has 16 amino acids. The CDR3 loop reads CASSVGRGGMGDTQYF. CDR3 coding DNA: TGTGCCAGCAGCGTAGGTCGGGGGGGAATGGGAGATACGCAGTATTTT.

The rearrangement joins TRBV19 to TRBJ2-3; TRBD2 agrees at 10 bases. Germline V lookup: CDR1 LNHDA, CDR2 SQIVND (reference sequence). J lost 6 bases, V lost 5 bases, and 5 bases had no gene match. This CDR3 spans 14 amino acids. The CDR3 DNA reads TGTGCCAGTAGTTCTAGCGGGAGTTCTGATACGCAGTATTTT. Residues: CASSSSGSSDTQYF.

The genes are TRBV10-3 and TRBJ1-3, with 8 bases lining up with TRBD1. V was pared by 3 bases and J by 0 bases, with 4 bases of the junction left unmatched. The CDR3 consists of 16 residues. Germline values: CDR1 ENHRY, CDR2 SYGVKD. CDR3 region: CAISDWTGNSGNTIYF. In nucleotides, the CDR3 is TGTGCCATCAGTGATTGGACAGGGAACTCTGGAAACACCATATATTTT.

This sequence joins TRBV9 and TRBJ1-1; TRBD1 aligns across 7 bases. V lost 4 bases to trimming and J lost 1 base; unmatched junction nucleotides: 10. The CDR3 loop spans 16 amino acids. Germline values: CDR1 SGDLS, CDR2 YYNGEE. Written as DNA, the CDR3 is TGTGCCAGCAGCCGCAACACGGGACAGCAGAACACTGAAGCTTTCTTT. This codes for CASSRNTGQQNTEAFF.

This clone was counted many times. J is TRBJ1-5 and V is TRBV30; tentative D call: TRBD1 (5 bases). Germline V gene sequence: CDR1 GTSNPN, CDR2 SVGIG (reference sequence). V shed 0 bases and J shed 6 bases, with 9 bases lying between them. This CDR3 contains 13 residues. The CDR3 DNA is TGTGCCTGGAGTGTCGGTGACAGTCAGCCCCAGCATTTT. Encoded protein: CAWSVGDSQPQHF.

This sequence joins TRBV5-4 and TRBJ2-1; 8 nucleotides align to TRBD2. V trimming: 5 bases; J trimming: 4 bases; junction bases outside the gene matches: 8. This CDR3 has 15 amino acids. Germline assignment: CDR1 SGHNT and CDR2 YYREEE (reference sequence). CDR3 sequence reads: CASRGAGEGYNEQFF. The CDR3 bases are TGTGCCAGCAGGGGAGCGGGAGAGGGATACAATGAGCAGTTCTTC.

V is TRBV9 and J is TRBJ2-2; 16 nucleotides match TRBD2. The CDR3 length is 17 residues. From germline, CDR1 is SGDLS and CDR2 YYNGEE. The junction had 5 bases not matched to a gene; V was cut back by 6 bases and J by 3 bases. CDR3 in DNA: TGTGCCAGCAACCCGGGACTAGCGGGAGGGTACACCGGGGAGCTGTTTTTT. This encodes CASNPGLAGGYTGELFF.

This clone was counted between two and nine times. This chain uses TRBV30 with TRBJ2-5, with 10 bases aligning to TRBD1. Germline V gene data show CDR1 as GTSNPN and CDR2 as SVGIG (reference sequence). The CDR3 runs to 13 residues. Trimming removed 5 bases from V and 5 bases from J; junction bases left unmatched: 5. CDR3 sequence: CAWETGGWETQYF. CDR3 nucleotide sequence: TGTGCCTGGGAGACAGGGGGCTGGGAGACCCAGTACTTC.

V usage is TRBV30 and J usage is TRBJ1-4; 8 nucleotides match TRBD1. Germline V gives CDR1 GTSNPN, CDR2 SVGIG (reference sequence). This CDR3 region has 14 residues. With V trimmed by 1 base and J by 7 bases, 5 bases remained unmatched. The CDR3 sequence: CAWSETGATEKLFF. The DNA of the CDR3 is TGTGCCTGGAGTGAGACAGGGGCTACTGAAAAACTGTTTTTT.

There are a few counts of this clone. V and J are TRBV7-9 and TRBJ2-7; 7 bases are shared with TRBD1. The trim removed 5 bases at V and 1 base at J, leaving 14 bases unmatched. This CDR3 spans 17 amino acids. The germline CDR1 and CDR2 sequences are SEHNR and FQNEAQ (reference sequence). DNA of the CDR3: TGTGCCAGCAGCCCTAGGACAGGACGGAGCATATCCTACGAGCAGTACTTC. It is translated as CASSPRTGRSISYEQYF.

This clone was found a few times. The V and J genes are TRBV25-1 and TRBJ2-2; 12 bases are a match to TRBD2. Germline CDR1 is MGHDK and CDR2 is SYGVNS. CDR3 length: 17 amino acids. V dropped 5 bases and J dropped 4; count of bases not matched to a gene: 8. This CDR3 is CASSQSSGGVGTGELFF. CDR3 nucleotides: TGTGCCAGCAGTCAATCTAGCGGGGGGGTCGGCACCGGGGAGCTGTTTTTT.

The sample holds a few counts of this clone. The CDR3 DNA is TGCGCCAGCAGTGATGGAGGGAGTGGCACCGGGGAGCTGTTTTTT. It translates to CASSDGGSGTGELFF. The genes are TRBV5-1 and TRBJ2-2, with TRBD2 as a possible D gene (6 bases). The CDR3 consists of 15 residues. CDR1 and CDR2 from the germline V gene are SGHRS and YFSETQ. Trimming took 5 bases from V and 4 from J, leaving 15 bases between them.

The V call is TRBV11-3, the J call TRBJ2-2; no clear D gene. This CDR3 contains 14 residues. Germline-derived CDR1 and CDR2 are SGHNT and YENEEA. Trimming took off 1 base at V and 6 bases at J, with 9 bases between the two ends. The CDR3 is CASSLGLTAGELFF. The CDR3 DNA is TGTGCCAGCAGCTTAGGATTAACGGCCGGGGAGCTGTTTTTT.

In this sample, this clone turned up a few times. CDR3 nucleotide sequence: TGTGCCAGCAGTAAGGTCGGGTCGGGACTAGCGGGAGAGGGGGGTACCAAAAACATTCAGTACTTC. This encodes CASSKVGSGLAGEGGTKNIQYF. The V gene is TRBV27, the J gene TRBJ2-4; 14 nucleotides agree with TRBD2. The CDR3 runs 22 residues. Germline V gene lookup returns CDR1 MNHEY and CDR2 SMNVEV (reference sequence). The J segment lost 2 bases and the V segment lost 5 bases, leaving 20 bases of the junction unmatched.

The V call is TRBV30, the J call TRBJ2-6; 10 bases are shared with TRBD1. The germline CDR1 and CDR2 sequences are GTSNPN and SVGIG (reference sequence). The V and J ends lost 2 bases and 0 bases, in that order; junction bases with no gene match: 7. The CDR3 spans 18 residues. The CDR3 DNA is TGTGCCTGGAGTATTCCGGGACAGGGGCTCTCTGGGGCCAACGTCCTGACTTTC. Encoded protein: CAWSIPGQGLSGANVLTF.

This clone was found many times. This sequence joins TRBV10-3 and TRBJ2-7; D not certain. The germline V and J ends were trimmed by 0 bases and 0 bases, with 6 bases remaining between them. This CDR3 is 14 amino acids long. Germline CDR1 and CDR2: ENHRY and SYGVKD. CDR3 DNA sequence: TGTGCCATCAGTGAGTCGCCTACCTCCTACGAGCAGTACTTC. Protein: CAISESPTSYEQYF.

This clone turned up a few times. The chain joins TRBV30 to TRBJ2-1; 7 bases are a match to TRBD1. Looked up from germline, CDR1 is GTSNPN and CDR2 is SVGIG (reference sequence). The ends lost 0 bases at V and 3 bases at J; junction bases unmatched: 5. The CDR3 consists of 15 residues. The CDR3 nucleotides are TGTGCCTGGAGTGTACGGGACAGTGTCTACAATGAGCAGTTCTTC. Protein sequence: CAWSVRDSVYNEQFF. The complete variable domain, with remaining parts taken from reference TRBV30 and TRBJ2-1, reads SQTIHQWPATLVQPVGSPLSLECTVEGTSNPNLYWYRQAAGRGLQLLFYSVGIGQISSEVPQNLSASRPQDRQFILSSKKLLLSDSGFYLCAWSVRDSVYNEQFFGPGTRLTVL.

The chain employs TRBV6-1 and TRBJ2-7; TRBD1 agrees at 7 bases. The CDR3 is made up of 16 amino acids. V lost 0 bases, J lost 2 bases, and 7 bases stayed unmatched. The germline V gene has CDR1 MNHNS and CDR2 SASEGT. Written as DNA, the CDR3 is TGTGCCAGCAGTGAAGCGTTGCAGGGGGTTCCCTACGAGCAGTACTTC. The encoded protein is CASSEALQGVPYEQYF.

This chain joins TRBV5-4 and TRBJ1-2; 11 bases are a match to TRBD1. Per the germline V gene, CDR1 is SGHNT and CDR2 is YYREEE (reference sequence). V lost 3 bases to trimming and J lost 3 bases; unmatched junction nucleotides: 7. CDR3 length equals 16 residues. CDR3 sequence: CASSSPSGQGDYGYTF. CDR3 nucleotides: TGTGCCAGCAGCTCCCCGTCGGGACAGGGGGACTATGGCTACACCTTC. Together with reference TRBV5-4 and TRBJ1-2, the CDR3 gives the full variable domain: ETGVTQSPTHLIKTRGQQVTLRCSSQSGHNTVSWYQQALGQGPQFIFQYYREEENGRGNFPPRFSGLQFPNYSSELNVNALELDDSALYLCASSSPSGQGDYGYTFGSGTRLTVV.

CDR3 amino acids: CASSVATGVTDTQYF. The CDR3 nucleotides read TGTGCCAGCAGCGTAGCCACGGGAGTCACAGATACGCAGTATTTT. The rearrangement links TRBV9 to TRBJ2-3; D is possibly TRBD2 (6 bases). Germline assignment: CDR1 SGDLS and CDR2 YYNGEE. The V and J ends lost 0 bases and 2 bases respectively, with 10 bases between them. The CDR3 runs 15 residues.